This T cell receptor beta chain was observed in a study of blood T cell repertoires in COVID-19. The wider study: The samples span acute and convalescent COVID-19 from the United States, Italy and Spain. The analysed material was cDNA or gDNA that came from T cells, B-cell-depleted T cells, or PBMCs.

In the authors' methods: Quantification of nucleated cells was approximated via reference gene primer amplification. The method was immunoSEQ multiplex PCR; TCRdb's version includes in-frame clones alone and lacks a portion of them. V, J and clone size are taken as reported in that table, and D and trimming were inferred from the DNA itself. The sample has 130,000 to 150,000 clones, roughly four fifths seen once; the top ten hold roughly 10%. The CDR3 contains 15 residues. V lost 3 bases, J lost 7 bases, and 8 bases stayed unmatched. Germline values: CDR1 SGHTA, CDR2 FQGTGA. The TCR sequence derives from an elderly woman in a cohort sampled during active or convalescent COVID-19. J is TRBJ2-1 and V is TRBV7-3; 8 bases match TRBD2. The specimen was peripheral blood. The CDR3 sequence: CASSFGGTRGNEQFF. The CDR3 bases are TGTGCCAGCAGCTTCGGCGGGACTAGGGGGAATGAGCAGTTCTTC.